Included here is one T cell receptor (beta chain) sequence, with context. The data are from a study of CD8 T cells in Susac syndrome. From germline, CDR1 is MNHNS and CDR2 SASEGT. V was clipped by 6 bases and J by 2 bases, with 11 bases between them. The CDR3 spans 15 residues. The RNA input was about 0.5 to 1 ug, and it was reverse transcribed with random hexamers. TCRdb analysed the immunoSEQ multiplex PCR reads with MiXCR anew, one entry per CDR3 protein. The profile shows about 120,000 distinct CDR3 sequences, about 95% of them singletons. The chain links TRBV6-1 to TRBJ2-6; D gene unclear. The sequenced sample was CD4+ T cells from PBMCs. The origin of this receptor is a human donor in good health. The CDR3 spells CASSQPQAGANVLTF. The DNA for the CDR3 is TGTGCCAGCAGCCAACCCCAGGCTGGGGCCAACGTCCTGACTTTC.